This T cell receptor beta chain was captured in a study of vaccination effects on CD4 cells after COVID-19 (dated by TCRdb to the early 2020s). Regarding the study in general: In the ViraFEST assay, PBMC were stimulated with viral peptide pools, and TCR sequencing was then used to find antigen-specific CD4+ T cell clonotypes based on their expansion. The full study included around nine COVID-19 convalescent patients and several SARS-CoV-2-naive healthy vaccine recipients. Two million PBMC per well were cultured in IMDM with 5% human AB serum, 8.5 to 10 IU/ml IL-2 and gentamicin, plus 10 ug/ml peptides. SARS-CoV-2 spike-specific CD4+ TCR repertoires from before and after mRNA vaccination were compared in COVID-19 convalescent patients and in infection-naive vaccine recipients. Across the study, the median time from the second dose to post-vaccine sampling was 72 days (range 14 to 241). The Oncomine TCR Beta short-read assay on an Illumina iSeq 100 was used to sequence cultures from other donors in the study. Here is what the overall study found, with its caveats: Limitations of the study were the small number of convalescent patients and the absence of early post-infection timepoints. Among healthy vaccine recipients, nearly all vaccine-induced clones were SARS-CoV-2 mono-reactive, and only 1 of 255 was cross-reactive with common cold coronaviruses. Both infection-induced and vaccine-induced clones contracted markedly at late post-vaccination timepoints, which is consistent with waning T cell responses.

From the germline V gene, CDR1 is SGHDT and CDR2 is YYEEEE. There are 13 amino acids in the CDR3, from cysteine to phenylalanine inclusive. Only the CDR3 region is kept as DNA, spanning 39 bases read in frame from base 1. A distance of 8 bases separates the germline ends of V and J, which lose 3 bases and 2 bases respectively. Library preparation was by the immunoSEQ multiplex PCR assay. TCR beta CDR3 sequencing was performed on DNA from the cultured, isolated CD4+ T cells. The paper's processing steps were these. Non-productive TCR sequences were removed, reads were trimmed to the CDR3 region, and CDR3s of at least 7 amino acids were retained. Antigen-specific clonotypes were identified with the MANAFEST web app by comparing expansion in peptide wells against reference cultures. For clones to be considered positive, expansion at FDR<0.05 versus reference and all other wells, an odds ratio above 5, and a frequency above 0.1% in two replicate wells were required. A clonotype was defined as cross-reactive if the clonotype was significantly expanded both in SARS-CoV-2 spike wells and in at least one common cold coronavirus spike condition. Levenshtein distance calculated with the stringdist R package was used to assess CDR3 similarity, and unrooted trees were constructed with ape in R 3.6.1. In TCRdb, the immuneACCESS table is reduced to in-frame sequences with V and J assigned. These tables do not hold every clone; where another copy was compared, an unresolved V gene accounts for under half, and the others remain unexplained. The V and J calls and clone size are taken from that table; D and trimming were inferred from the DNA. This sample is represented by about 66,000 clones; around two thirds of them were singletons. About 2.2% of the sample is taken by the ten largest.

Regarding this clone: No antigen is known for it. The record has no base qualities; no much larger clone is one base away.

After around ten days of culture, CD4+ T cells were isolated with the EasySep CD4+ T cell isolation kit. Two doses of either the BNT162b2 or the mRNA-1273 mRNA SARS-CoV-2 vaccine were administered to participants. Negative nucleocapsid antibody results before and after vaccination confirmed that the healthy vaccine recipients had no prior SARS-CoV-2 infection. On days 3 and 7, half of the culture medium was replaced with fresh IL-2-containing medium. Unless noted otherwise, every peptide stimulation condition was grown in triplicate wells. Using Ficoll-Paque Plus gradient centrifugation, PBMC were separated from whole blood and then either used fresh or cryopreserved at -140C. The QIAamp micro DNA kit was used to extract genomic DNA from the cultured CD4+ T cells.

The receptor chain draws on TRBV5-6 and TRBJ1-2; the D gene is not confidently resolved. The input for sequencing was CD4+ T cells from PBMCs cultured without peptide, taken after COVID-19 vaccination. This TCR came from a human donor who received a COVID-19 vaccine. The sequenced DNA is TGTGCCAGCAGCTCGGACGGAAACTATGGCTACACCTTC. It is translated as CASSSDGNYGYTF. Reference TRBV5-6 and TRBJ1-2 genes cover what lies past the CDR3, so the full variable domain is DAGVTQSPTHLIKTRGQQVTLRCSPKSGHDTVSWYQQALGQGPQFIFQYYEEEERQRGNFPDRFSGHQFPNYSSELNVNALLLGDSALYLCASSSDGNYGYTFGSGTRLTVV.